The clone carrying this T cell receptor beta chain was detected ten times or more. This sample holds PBMCs from 8 to 10 ml fresh peripheral blood. This sample was taken from a study of T cells in Graves' hyperthyroidism and ophthalmopathy. RNA transcripts gave rise to amplified TCR beta CDR3 regions. In the first-round RT-PCR of the TCR CDR3, the HTBI primer set was used. TCRdb reprocessed the multiplex PCR reads via MiXCR and lists one record per CDR3 protein. The sample contains 600,000 to 700,000 distinct CDR3 sequences, 14% to 15% of which appear only once. V was pared by 5 bases and J by 0 bases, with 7 bases of the junction left unmatched. This CDR3 is 15 amino acids long.

Source material: blood. This chain links TRBV12-3 or TRBV12-4 with TRBJ2-7, with 7 bases matching TRBD2. This clonotype was sampled from a woman aged 40 to 50 with Graves' ophthalmopathy. The CDR3 bases are TGTGCCAGCAGTCTCTTCGGCGGGAGCTCCTACGAGCAGTACTTC. Its protein is CASSLFGGSSYEQYF.